This paragraph reports one T cell receptor (beta chain). No antigen is known for it. Base qualities are not at hand, and no much larger clone is one base apart. The sample belongs to a study of blood T cell repertoires in COVID-19 (dated by TCRdb to 2019 to 2021). Concerning the study at large: Samples covering the acute and convalescent phases of COVID-19 were provided by collaborators in the United States, Italy and Spain. The repertoires were released in a freely available public database intended as a resource for research on the immune response to SARS-CoV-2. Deeply sampled blood TCRbeta repertoires from subjects exposed to, actively infected with, or recovered from COVID-19 were included in the dataset. The samples were drawn from two sources: the first 160 participants of the ongoing ImmuneRACE study, and 1,000 to 1,500 subjects contributed by 6 global collaborators. HLA class I and class II types, where available, came from metadata supplied by the sample provider rather than from assay-based typing. Nearly every sample came with metadata listing a de-identified subject ID, COVID-19 status, age in years and sex. The prospective study material was composed of cDNA or gDNA derived from T cells, B-cell-depleted T cells, or PBMCs. Results the study describes overall, beyond this receptor: Clinical and demographic metadata were provided uncurated, with the amount varying by source and participant.

TCRbeta CDR3 regions were amplified from genomic DNA by means of the immunoSEQ Assay, a bias-controlled multiplex PCR. The original pipeline was this. Nucleated cell counts per sample were estimated from amplification of reference gene primers within the assay. To quantify the absolute abundance of each unique TCRbeta CDR3 rearrangement, sequence reads were collapsed and filtered. Productive Simpson clonality was computed per sample as the square root of Simpson's diversity index over productive rearrangements. Imported from immuneACCESS, the table was reduced by TCRdb to in-frame sequences with V and J called. These copies leave out some clones; in studies compared against another copy, an unresolved V gene accounts for under half, and the cause of the remainder is not known. V and J calls and clone size are copied from that table; D and trimming were computed from the DNA. Present in this sample are some 300,000 clones, about nine tenths of which were seen just once. The ten largest clones represent 5.5% to 7% of the sample.

Another Seattle source contributed samples from volunteer blood donors who had recovered from COVID-19. Each collaborating institution followed its own protocols to collect whole blood in K2EDTA tubes. For TCRbeta analysis, collaborator samples were shipped as frozen whole blood, as isolated PBMCs, or as DNA extracted from either sample type. The germline V gene yields MGHRA for CDR1 and YSYEKL for CDR2. V loses 4 bases of germline sequence and J loses 1 base, and the interval between the two ends is 7 bases. Including cysteine and phenylalanine, the CDR3 has 13 amino acids. Just CDR3 DNA is preserved here, 39 bases in frame from base 1.

Sequencing was carried out using peripheral blood. The receptor chain draws on TRBV4-1 and TRBJ1-1, with the D gene not clear enough to name. The clonotype comes from a woman aged 25 to 39 who had recovered from COVID-19. The CDR3 region has the sequence CASSRFRNTEAFF. The DNA sequence is TGCGCCAGCAGCCGCTTCAGGAACACTGAAGCTTTCTTT.